Listed below are T cell receptor beta chains from one sample, sequenced in a study of early T cells in non-severe SARS-CoV-2 infection. In TCRdb, the 5' RACE reads were re-called with MiXCR into one record per CDR3 protein. The sample records 20,000 to 25,000 distinct CDR3 sequences, less than 5.5% being singletons. Sequencing was carried out using whole blood. These receptors all stem from an adult who was a healthcare worker with PCR-confirmed SARS-CoV-2 infection or an uninfected control (not recorded which). CDR3s include the opening cysteine and the closing phenylalanine or tryptophan. D genes are given only for firm matches. Clone size, where shown, is once, few, many, or a class for clones that have expanded.

v_call,j_call,d_call,clone_size,cdr3_aa,cdr3_nt
TRBV20-1,TRBJ2-5,TRBD2,many,CSARDGRLAGEETQYF,TGCAGTGCTAGAGATGGGCGACTAGCGGGCGAAGAGACCCAGTACTTC
TRBV6-1,TRBJ1-5,TRBD1,many,CASSERIIVRGQGVNQPQHF,TGTGCCAGCAGTGAAAGGATCATTGTTCGGGGACAGGGGGTCAATCAGCCCCAGCATTTT
TRBV12-3/TRBV12-4,TRBJ2-1,.,.,CASRGESDEQFF,TGTGCCAGCAGAGGAGAGAGCGATGAGCAGTTCTTC
TRBV20-1,TRBJ2-1,.,many,CSASSSEQFF,TGCAGTGCTAGTTCATCTGAGCAGTTCTTC
TRBV29-1,TRBJ2-1,TRBD1,many,CSASTGGLSEQFF,TGCAGCGCTTCGACAGGGGGCTTGAGTGAGCAGTTCTTC
TRBV19,TRBJ2-5,.,many,CASSTVDRSQETQYF,TGTGCCAGTAGTACCGTAGACAGGAGCCAAGAGACCCAGTACTTC
TRBV12-2,TRBJ2-2,.,many,CASRSSDRLAGANTGELFF,TGTGCAAGTCGCTCCTCCGACCGACTAGCGGGAGCGAACACCGGGGAGCTGTTTTTT
TRBV29-1,TRBJ2-4,.,medium-sized,CSAKQGHIQYF,TGCAGCGCAAAACAAGGGCACATTCAGTACTTC
TRBV5-1,TRBJ2-5,.,many,CASSLTKTQYF,TGCGCCAGCAGCTTGACAAAGACCCAGTACTTC
TRBV5-5,TRBJ2-3,.,few,CASSPSASTDTQYF,TGTGCCAGCAGCCCTAGCGCTAGCACAGATACGCAGTATTTT
TRBV7-9,TRBJ2-1,.,many,CASSLEAGDEQFF,TGTGCCAGCAGCTTAGAGGCTGGGGATGAGCAGTTCTTC
TRBV9,TRBJ1-6,TRBD1,many,CASSARTGENSPLHF,TGTGCCAGCAGCGCCCGGACAGGGGAAAATTCACCCCTCCACTTT
TRBV7-3,TRBJ2-2,TRBD1,many,CASSRQGLNTGELFF,TGTGCCAGCAGCCGACAGGGCCTCAACACCGGGGAGCTGTTTTTT
TRBV5-1,TRBJ1-1,TRBD1,many,CASRVGQWVANTEAFF,TGCGCCAGCAGAGTGGGACAGTGGGTGGCGAACACTGAAGCTTTCTTT
TRBV7-6,TRBJ2-5,TRBD2,.,CASSSRETSFAQETQYF,TGTGCCAGCAGCTCGCGGGAGACCAGTTTCGCACAAGAGACCCAGTACTTC
TRBV7-2,TRBJ2-7,TRBD2,many,CASTYSGRYEQYF,TGTGCCAGCACCTATAGCGGGAGATACGAGCAGTACTTC
TRBV10-2,TRBJ2-2,.,.,CASMRGLDTGELFF,TGCGCCAGCATGAGGGGCCTCGACACCGGGGAGCTGTTTTTT
TRBV6-2/TRBV6-3,TRBJ1-6,.,.,CASSSAGKYNSPLHF,TGTGCCAGCAGTTCGGCCGGGAAGTATAATTCACCCCTCCACTTT
TRBV5-1,TRBJ2-3,.,many,CASSFTTATGSGTDTQYF,TGCGCCAGCAGCTTTACGACCGCGACCGGGAGTGGCACAGATACGCAGTATTTT
TRBV7-6,TRBJ2-3,TRBD1,few,CASSYRGLTDTQYF,TGTGCCAGCAGCTACAGGGGGCTCACAGATACGCAGTATTTT
TRBV18,TRBJ2-5,TRBD1,many,CASSRTGQGQGGTQYF,TGTGCCAGCTCACGAACGGGACAGGGCCAAGGGGGTACCCAGTACTTC
TRBV29-1,TRBJ2-7,TRBD1,many,CSAMGQGAYEQYF,TGCAGCGCTATGGGACAGGGAGCCTACGAGCAGTACTTC
TRBV7-2,TRBJ1-4,TRBD1,many,CASSKPGQGSQKLFF,TGTGCCAGCAGCAAACCGGGACAGGGGAGTCAAAAACTGTTTTTT
TRBV15,TRBJ2-1,TRBD2,many,CATGSGTSGSDEQFF,TGTGCCACCGGGTCCGGGACTAGCGGGAGTGATGAGCAGTTCTTC
TRBV19,TRBJ2-2,TRBD1,few,CASTIGTGTGELFF,TGTGCCAGTACTATAGGGACAGGCACCGGGGAGCTGTTTTTT
TRBV7-9,TRBJ2-1,TRBD2,many,CASSLVSGSGSREQFF,TGTGCCAGCAGCTTAGTTTCTGGTAGCGGGAGCCGGGAGCAGTTCTTC
TRBV25-1,TRBJ1-1,.,many,CASKGSGAEAFF,TGTGCCAGCAAGGGATCAGGAGCCGAAGCTTTCTTT
TRBV7-6,TRBJ2-3,.,many,CASSLGRGFGTDTQYF,TGTGCCAGCAGCTTGGGTCGGGGCTTTGGCACAGATACGCAGTATTTT
TRBV11-3,TRBJ2-1,.,many,CASSPGPEYNEQFF,TGTGCCAGCAGCCCGGGACCGGAGTACAATGAGCAGTTCTTC
TRBV28,TRBJ1-1,.,.,CASSLGRNTEAFF,TGTGCCAGCAGTTTAGGGAGGAACACTGAAGCTTTCTTT
TRBV6-2/TRBV6-3,TRBJ1-1,.,once,CASRFFREMNTEAFF,TGTGCCAGCAGATTCTTCAGGGAGATGAACACTGAAGCTTTCTTT
TRBV6-2/TRBV6-3,TRBJ2-5,TRBD2,.,CASSYSPTRLAGETQYF,TGTGCCAGCAGTTACTCTCCTACCCGACTAGCGGGAGAGACCCAGTACTTC
TRBV20-1,TRBJ2-7,.,many,CSASGVGYEQYF,TGCAGTGCTAGTGGGGTAGGCTACGAGCAGTACTTC
TRBV18,TRBJ1-2,.,many,CASSLGPDPNYGYTF,TGTGCCAGCTCACTGGGTCCGGACCCTAACTATGGCTACACCTTC
TRBV29-1,TRBJ2-1,.,few,CSVGRSLSYNEQFF,TGCAGCGTTGGGAGGAGTCTCTCCTACAATGAGCAGTTCTTC
TRBV12-3/TRBV12-4,TRBJ1-5,.,many,CASSLGGFYSNQPQHF,TGTGCCAGCAGTTTAGGGGGCTTTTATAGCAATCAGCCCCAGCATTTT
TRBV5-4,TRBJ2-2,TRBD2,.,CASSRTSGRNTGELFF,TGTGCCAGCAGCCGGACTAGCGGGAGGAACACCGGGGAGCTGTTTTTT
TRBV29-1,TRBJ2-5,.,.,CSVDPGTSRYF,TGCAGCGTTGACCCAGGGACTTCCCGGTACTTC
TRBV4-3,TRBJ1-6,.,many,CASSQEEQTYNSPLHF,TGCGCCAGCAGCCAAGAGGAACAGACCTATAATTCACCCCTCCACTTT
TRBV6-2/TRBV6-3,TRBJ2-1,TRBD2,many,CASTHRAGVGIQFF,TGTGCCAGCACCCACCGAGCGGGAGTGGGGATCCAGTTCTTC
TRBV29-1,TRBJ1-1,.,many,CSVVRQLNTEAFF,TGCAGCGTTGTCAGGCAGCTGAACACTGAAGCTTTCTTT
TRBV12-3/TRBV12-4,TRBJ2-6,.,many,CASSLRGLISGANVLTF,TGTGCCAGCAGTTTACGGGGGCTAATTTCTGGGGCCAACGTCCTGACTTTC
TRBV9,TRBJ2-1,.,many,CASSVVGGSHEQFF,TGTGCCAGCAGCGTCGTGGGAGGTAGCCATGAGCAGTTCTTC
TRBV11-2,TRBJ1-1,.,many,CASSLSRIVTEAFF,TGTGCCAGCAGCTTGAGTCGCATAGTCACTGAAGCTTTCTTT
TRBV7-2,TRBJ2-1,.,many,CASSLYTANNEQFF,TGTGCCAGCAGCTTGTACACAGCAAACAATGAGCAGTTCTTC
TRBV6-2/TRBV6-3,TRBJ1-5,TRBD1,many,CASSAAGGINQPQHF,TGTGCCAGCAGCGCCGCAGGGGGGATCAATCAGCCCCAGCATTTT
TRBV4-2,TRBJ2-5,TRBD2,many,CASSQEGTSGRAETQYF,TGTGCCAGCAGCCAAGAAGGGACTAGCGGGAGGGCGGAGACCCAGTACTTC
TRBV7-9,TRBJ2-3,.,many,CASSSRGPDTQYF,TGTGCCAGCAGCTCCCGGGGGCCAGATACGCAGTATTTT
TRBV6-2/TRBV6-3,TRBJ2-3,.,many,CASSWGRGTDTQYF,TGTGCCAGCAGTTGGGGACGGGGAACAGATACGCAGTATTTT
TRBV12-3/TRBV12-4,TRBJ1-5,.,.,CASSHSGADQPQHF,TGTGCCAGCAGCCATTCAGGGGCGGATCAGCCCCAGCATTTT